This T cell receptor (beta chain) was found in a study of T cell responses to AZD1222 COVID-19 vaccine. Study-wide findings and caveats: Spike-specific TCR breadth and depth rose after two AZD1222 doses.

On this clone: Antigen unknown.

TCRdb's copy holds only in-frame clones and misses some; the assay was immunoSEQ multiplex PCR. The sample carries roughly 98,000 clones, 90% to 95% recorded once. This TCR was sampled from an adult in good health. The input for sequencing was peripheral blood, taken on day 0 of AZD1222 vaccination.

CDR3 sequence (DNA): TGCGCCAGCAGCCAAAAAACAGGGCCCGGGGAGCTGTTTTTT. It codes for CASSQKTGPGELFF. The V gene is TRBV4-1, the J gene TRBJ2-2; D possibly corresponds to TRBD1 (6 bases). With 2 bases removed from V and 6 bases from J, the gap between germline ends came to 10 bases. The CDR3 extends over 14 amino acids. CDR1 and CDR2 (germline): MGHRA, YSYEKL.